Listed below are T cell receptor beta chains from one sample, sequenced in a study of CD8+CD57+ T cells in acquired aplastic anemia. TCRdb re-called the reads through MiXCR, storing one row per CDR3 protein. The table lists around 250,000 distinct CDR3 sequences, roughly three fifths of them singletons, with roughly 8% in the top ten. The material sequenced was sorted CD4+, CD8+, or CD8+CD57+ T cells (not recorded which) from PBMCs. These receptors were collected from a human donor with severe aplastic anemia or a healthy control (not recorded which). Both conserved end residues are part of each CDR3. Each record gives: clone size, D gene, J gene, V gene, CDR3 protein, CDR3 DNA. The D gene is left open where the match is weak. Size is omitted from some rows. Given values are once, few, many or a class for expanded clones.

abundance: many; d_gene: TRBD2; j_gene: TRBJ2-7; v_gene: TRBV6-1; CDR3aa: CAITPIRGVSYEQYF; CDR3nt: TGTGCCATCACCCCCATCCGGGGGGTTTCCTACGAGCAGTACTTC
abundance: NA; d_gene: TRBD1; j_gene: TRBJ2-3; v_gene: TRBV29-1; CDR3aa: CSVEGVQGTRTDTQYF; CDR3nt: TGCAGCGTTGAAGGGGTACAGGGGACCCGCACAGATACGCAGTATTTT
abundance: many; d_gene: NA; j_gene: TRBJ1-2; v_gene: TRBV10-3; CDR3aa: CAISEGTNYGYTF; CDR3nt: TGTGCCATCAGTGAAGGTACAAACTATGGCTACACCTTC
abundance: NA; d_gene: TRBD1; j_gene: TRBJ2-5; v_gene: TRBV11-2; CDR3aa: CASRLDRGRETQYF; CDR3nt: TGTGCCAGCAGACTAGACAGGGGGAGAGAGACCCAGTACTTC
abundance: many; d_gene: NA; j_gene: TRBJ2-7; v_gene: TRBV12-3/TRBV12-4; CDR3aa: CASSLGPEQYF; CDR3nt: TGTGCCAGCAGTTTAGGACCGGAGCAGTACTTC
abundance: NA; d_gene: TRBD1; j_gene: TRBJ1-2; v_gene: TRBV7-3; CDR3aa: CASSEGQDIYGYTF; CDR3nt: TGTGCCAGCAGCGAGGGACAGGACATCTATGGCTACACCTTC
abundance: many; d_gene: NA; j_gene: TRBJ2-3; v_gene: TRBV7-2; CDR3aa: CASSSGGGRTDTQYF; CDR3nt: TGTGCCAGCAGCTCTGGGGGGGGGCGCACAGATACGCAGTATTTT
abundance: many; d_gene: TRBD1; j_gene: TRBJ1-6; v_gene: TRBV7-8; CDR3aa: CASSLPGQVKYLHF; CDR3nt: TGTGCCAGCAGCCTCCCGGGACAGGTTAAGTACCTCCACTTT
abundance: NA; d_gene: NA; j_gene: TRBJ1-2; v_gene: TRBV10-1; CDR3aa: CASSERVERRGTF; CDR3nt: TGCGCCAGCAGTGAGAGGGTTGAGAGACGCGGCACCTTC
abundance: NA; d_gene: TRBD2; j_gene: TRBJ2-5; v_gene: TRBV20-1; CDR3aa: CSAPPTSGGAGETQYF; CDR3nt: TGCAGTGCTCCCCCGACTAGCGGGGGGGCCGGAGAGACCCAGTACTTC
abundance: NA; d_gene: NA; j_gene: TRBJ2-7; v_gene: TRBV7-2; CDR3aa: CASRLTLSSSEQYF; CDR3nt: TGTGCCAGCAGACTGACACTATCTTCCTCCGAGCAGTACTTC
abundance: NA; d_gene: NA; j_gene: TRBJ2-2; v_gene: TRBV6-4; CDR3aa: CASAPEGSWTGELFF; CDR3nt: TGTGCCAGCGCCCCGGAGGGGAGTTGGACCGGGGAGCTGTTTTTT
abundance: NA; d_gene: TRBD2; j_gene: TRBJ2-3; v_gene: TRBV15; CDR3aa: CATSRVSAGAIDTQYF; CDR3nt: TGTGCCACCAGCAGGGTATCAGCGGGGGCTATTGATACGCAGTATTTT
abundance: many; d_gene: TRBD1; j_gene: TRBJ2-3; v_gene: TRBV9; CDR3aa: CASSVASLGQGIDTQYF; CDR3nt: TGTGCCAGCAGCGTAGCCTCCCTAGGACAGGGTATAGATACGCAGTATTTT
abundance: NA; d_gene: TRBD2; j_gene: TRBJ2-3; v_gene: TRBV15; CDR3aa: CATSSPAGREGTDTQYF; CDR3nt: TGTGCCACCAGCAGTCCCGCGGGGCGGGAGGGCACAGATACGCAGTATTTT
abundance: NA; d_gene: NA; j_gene: TRBJ2-7; v_gene: TRBV2; CDR3aa: CASTHPMGGAEQYF; CDR3nt: TGTGCCAGTACCCACCCTATGGGGGGCGCCGAGCAGTACTTC
abundance: few; d_gene: TRBD1; j_gene: TRBJ2-7; v_gene: TRBV6-6; CDR3aa: CASSYGQGPYEQYF; CDR3nt: TGTGCCAGCAGTTATGGACAGGGGCCCTACGAGCAGTACTTC
abundance: many; d_gene: TRBD1; j_gene: TRBJ1-1; v_gene: TRBV12-3/TRBV12-4; CDR3aa: CATTRGGRNTEAFF; CDR3nt: TGTGCCACCACCCGAGGGGGCCGGAACACTGAAGCTTTCTTT
abundance: NA; d_gene: NA; j_gene: TRBJ1-2; v_gene: TRBV6-5; CDR3aa: CASSYNGARGYTF; CDR3nt: TGTGCCAGCAGCTACAACGGGGCGCGCGGCTACACCTTC
abundance: NA; d_gene: TRBD1; j_gene: TRBJ1-5; v_gene: TRBV20-1; CDR3aa: CSAAHPGTGVGQPQHF; CDR3nt: TGCAGTGCTGCTCATCCCGGGACAGGGGTCGGTCAGCCCCAGCATTTT
abundance: many; d_gene: TRBD2; j_gene: TRBJ2-4; v_gene: TRBV7-3; CDR3aa: CASSPRPLAGTQNIQYF; CDR3nt: TGTGCCAGCAGCCCCCGCCCACTAGCGGGGACACAAAACATTCAGTACTTC
abundance: NA; d_gene: NA; j_gene: TRBJ1-6; v_gene: TRBV6-5; CDR3aa: CASRTEMIYNSPLHF; CDR3nt: TGTGCCAGCAGGACGGAGATGATCTATAATTCACCCCTCCACTTT
abundance: NA; d_gene: TRBD1; j_gene: TRBJ2-7; v_gene: TRBV2; CDR3aa: CASREGTGAHEQYF; CDR3nt: TGTGCCAGCAGAGAGGGGACAGGGGCCCACGAGCAGTACTTC
abundance: NA; d_gene: NA; j_gene: TRBJ2-7; v_gene: TRBV10-3; CDR3aa: CAIRPSGDAYEQYF; CDR3nt: TGTGCCATCAGGCCCAGCGGAGACGCCTACGAGCAGTACTTC
abundance: few; d_gene: NA; j_gene: TRBJ1-1; v_gene: TRBV30; CDR3aa: CAWIVNTEAFF; CDR3nt: TGTGCCTGGATTGTGAACACTGAAGCTTTCTTT
abundance: NA; d_gene: NA; j_gene: TRBJ2-5; v_gene: TRBV7-3; CDR3aa: CASSLNPRETQYF; CDR3nt: TGTGCCAGCAGCTTAAACCCCCGGGAGACCCAGTACTTC
abundance: NA; d_gene: NA; j_gene: TRBJ2-7; v_gene: TRBV29-1; CDR3aa: CSVRGQIDEQYF; CDR3nt: TGCAGCGTAAGGGGCCAGATAGACGAGCAGTACTTC
abundance: few; d_gene: TRBD1; j_gene: TRBJ2-7; v_gene: TRBV4-1; CDR3aa: CASTQGAGYEQYF; CDR3nt: TGCGCCAGCACACAGGGGGCGGGCTACGAGCAGTACTTC
abundance: many; d_gene: NA; j_gene: TRBJ1-3; v_gene: TRBV2; CDR3aa: CASGNGNGNTIYF; CDR3nt: TGTGCCAGCGGTAATGGGAATGGAAACACCATATATTTT
abundance: NA; d_gene: TRBD2; j_gene: TRBJ2-7; v_gene: TRBV10-3; CDR3aa: CAITSGATSGARGEQYF; CDR3nt: TGTGCCATCACTTCTGGGGCCACTAGCGGAGCCCGAGGCGAGCAGTACTTC
abundance: once; d_gene: TRBD2; j_gene: TRBJ2-5; v_gene: TRBV12-3/TRBV12-4; CDR3aa: CASSETGGTGETQYF; CDR3nt: TGTGCCAGCAGTGAGACGGGGGGAACGGGAGAGACCCAGTACTTC
abundance: few; d_gene: TRBD1; j_gene: TRBJ1-2; v_gene: TRBV30; CDR3aa: CAWSPGTGNYGYTF; CDR3nt: TGTGCCTGGAGTCCCGGGACAGGGAACTATGGCTACACCTTC
abundance: NA; d_gene: NA; j_gene: TRBJ1-5; v_gene: TRBV7-9; CDR3aa: CASSLDRNQPQRF; CDR3nt: TGTGCCAGCAGCTTAGATAGGAATCAGCCCCAGCGTTTT
abundance: NA; d_gene: TRBD2; j_gene: TRBJ2-5; v_gene: TRBV11-2; CDR3aa: CASSLRAQRGQETQYF; CDR3nt: TGTGCCAGCAGCTTACGGGCCCAGCGGGGCCAAGAGACCCAGTACTTC
abundance: NA; d_gene: NA; j_gene: TRBJ2-2; v_gene: TRBV5-1; CDR3aa: CASSSRNPNTGELFF; CDR3nt: TGTGCCAGCAGCTCCCGGAACCCGAACACCGGGGAGCTGTTTTTT